This record looks at one TCR beta chain sequence and its context. Its antigen is not identified. This record comes from a study of Ad26.COV2.S vaccination and SARS-CoV-2 variants. Across the whole study: Donor was assigned to the Ad26.COV2.S arm of trial COV1001. The authors gave Ad26.COV2.S intramuscularly, either once or twice 56 days apart.

The study, taken as a whole, reports: While placebo recipients had lower spike-specific TCR breadth, vaccine recipients had more. Total responses of T cells may have been underestimated by the analyses of TCR breadth and depth.

CDR1 is SEHNR, CDR2 FQNEAQ, per germline (reference sequence). The CDR3 sequence is 13 residues long. Trimming left V 1 base short and J 1 base short, with 4 bases between. Assay used: immunoSEQ multiplex PCR; TCRdb lists only in-frame clones, some missing. Of about 680,000 clones detected, 89% appear once; the ten largest clones hold 1.5%. Treatment of the sample: about 20 received Ad26.COV2.S at low or high dose, single or two shots; roughly 5 received placebo; per-sample allocation not given. Sampling was performed 63 days after the first vaccine or placebo injection. This material consisted of peripheral blood, taken in a trial of Ad26.COV2.S vaccine versus placebo. This receptor was obtained from a person aged 18-60 years who received the Ad26.COV2.S COVID-19 vaccine or a placebo. V gene TRBV7-9 combines with J gene TRBJ1-1; D gene ambiguous. This CDR3 reads CASSLVTNTEAFF. Here the CDR3 DNA reads TGTGCCAGCAGCTTAGTCACGAACACTGAAGCTTTCTTT. Complete variable domain (other parts from reference TRBV7-9 and TRBJ1-1): DTGVSQNPRHKITKRGQNVTFRCDPISEHNRLYWYRQTLGQGPEFLTYFQNEAQLEKSRLLSDRFSAERPKGSFSTLEIQRTEQGDSAMYLCASSLVTNTEAFFGQGTRLTVV.